These T cell receptor beta chains were read from a single sample in a study of blood T cells in healthy people across ages. TCRdb independently ran MiXCR on the 5' RACE reads; one entry per CDR3 protein. The sample contains fewer than 900,000 distinct CDR3 sequences, 36% of which appear only once. The material sequenced was blood. The receptors here all came from a man aged 18 to 30 in good health. Both conserved end residues are part of each CDR3. Fields, in order: J gene, D gene, V gene, clone size, CDR3 protein, CDR3 DNA. D genes are given only for firm matches. Not all rows give a size; the values are once, few, many and, for expanded clones, a class.

>TRBJ1-2|TRBD1|TRBV15|many
CATRQGGYGYTF
TGTGCCACCAGACAGGGGGGCTATGGCTACACCTTC
>TRBJ2-3|TRBD2|TRBV6-4|.
CASKRRLAYTQYF
TGTGCCAGCAAACGACGACTAGCATATACGCAGTATTTT
>TRBJ1-2|.|TRBV20-1|.
CSAKGGAGRVSGYTF
TGCAGTGCTAAAGGGGGGGCAGGGCGGGTTTCTGGCTACACCTTC
>TRBJ2-5|.|TRBV11-2|few
CASSLGVSAETQYF
TGTGCCAGCAGCTTAGGGGTTTCGGCGGAGACCCAGTACTTC
>TRBJ2-3|.|TRBV20-1|.
CSAHLAQSTDTQYF
TGCAGTGCACATCTAGCGCAAAGCACAGATACGCAGTATTTT
>TRBJ2-2|TRBD1|TRBV24-1|few
CATSDRGTGGPNTGELFF
TGTGCCACCAGTGACCGCGGGACAGGTGGGCCGAACACCGGGGAGCTGTTTTTT
>TRBJ2-3|.|TRBV7-3|.
CASSATGFPDTQYF
TGTGCCAGCAGCGCAACAGGGTTCCCAGATACGCAGTATTTT
>TRBJ1-2|.|TRBV7-9|few
CASSWTTGGYTF
TGTGCCAGCAGCTGGACGACCGGAGGCTACACCTTC
>TRBJ1-2|TRBD1|TRBV7-9|.
CASSLAGQGLGGYTF
TGTGCCAGCAGCTTAGCGGGACAGGGATTGGGCGGCTACACCTTC
>TRBJ1-2|TRBD1|TRBV28|.
CASTIGGTAASGYTF
TGTGCCAGCACTATAGGAGGGACAGCGGCCTCTGGCTACACCTTC
>TRBJ2-3|.|TRBV20-1|.
CACGYGTDTQYF
TGCGCCTGCGGGTATGGCACAGATACGCAGTATTTT
>TRBJ2-1|.|TRBV6-2/TRBV6-3|.
CASRRPWPNEQFF
TGTGCCAGCAGACGTCCTTGGCCCAATGAGCAGTTCTTC
>TRBJ1-2|.|TRBV20-1|.
CSASEGLYGYTF
TGCAGTGCTAGCGAAGGTCTCTATGGCTACACCTTC
>TRBJ1-1|.|TRBV9|few
CASSVEAMNTEAFF
TGTGCCAGCAGCGTAGAGGCGATGAACACTGAAGCTTTCTTT
>TRBJ1-5|.|TRBV7-2|.
CASSPGISNRPQHF
TGTGCCAGCAGCCCGGGTATTAGCAATCGGCCCCAGCATTTT
>TRBJ1-6|.|TRBV7-2|.
CASSLSGRQGYNSPLHF
TGTGCCAGCAGCTTATCAGGTCGGCAGGGATACAATTCACCCCTCCACTTT
>TRBJ1-2|.|TRBV9|many
CASSVGNSPYGYTF
TGTGCCAGCAGCGTAGGGAACAGCCCCTATGGCTACACCTTC
>TRBJ1-1|.|TRBV12-3/TRBV12-4|.
CASSFSRVENTEAFF
TGTGCCAGCAGTTTTTCTAGGGTCGAGAACACTGAAGCTTTCTTT
>TRBJ1-5|TRBD1|TRBV4-1|few
CASSPGTGNRGQPQHF
TGCGCCAGCAGCCCCGGGACAGGCAACCGGGGGCAGCCCCAGCATTTT
>TRBJ2-2|TRBD1|TRBV2|few
CASRTSTRQGPLNTGELFF
TGTGCCAGCAGGACGTCCACCCGACAGGGGCCCCTTAACACCGGGGAGCTGTTTTTT
>TRBJ2-3|.|TRBV7-9|few
CASSSSGRTDTQYF
TGTGCCAGCAGTTCCTCCGGTCGCACAGATACGCAGTATTTT
>TRBJ2-5|.|TRBV7-2|many
CASSLAAGSGQETQYF
TGTGCCAGCAGCTTAGCCGCTGGTAGCGGACAAGAGACCCAGTACTTC
>TRBJ2-1|.|TRBV6-2/TRBV6-3|many
CASSRQADEQFF
TGTGCCAGCAGTCGACAGGCAGATGAGCAGTTCTTC
>TRBJ2-7|TRBD2|TRBV4-2|few
CASSQDGLAGGGGDYEQYF
TGTGCCAGCAGCCAAGATGGCCTAGCGGGGGGGGGAGGAGATTACGAGCAGTACTTC
>TRBJ2-3|TRBD1|TRBV6-5|.
CASSWNRGSFGTDTQYF
TGTGCCAGCAGTTGGAACAGGGGGTCATTCGGCACAGATACGCAGTATTTT
>TRBJ2-7|.|TRBV7-6|few
CASSGGLNSFTYEQYF
TGTGCCAGCAGCGGAGGGCTCAACAGCTTTACCTACGAGCAGTACTTC
>TRBJ1-1|.|TRBV6-5|.
CASSYARTVTEAFF
TGTGCCAGCAGTTACGCCAGGACCGTCACTGAAGCTTTCTTT
>TRBJ2-3|.|TRBV7-2|many
CASSLAEGADTQYF
TGTGCCAGCAGCCTCGCGGAGGGCGCAGATACGCAGTATTTT
>TRBJ1-6|.|TRBV20-1|.
CSAFYRGLPNSPLHF
TGCAGTGCTTTCTATCGGGGGCTACCTAATTCACCCCTCCACTTT
>TRBJ2-5|.|TRBV2|many
CASSVLGGKETQYF
TGTGCCAGCAGTGTGCTTGGCGGAAAAGAGACCCAGTACTTC
>TRBJ1-5|TRBD1|TRBV20-1|.
CSASWRQGENQPQHF
TGCAGTGCTAGTTGGAGGCAGGGGGAAAATCAGCCCCAGCATTTT
>TRBJ1-4|.|TRBV6-5|.
CASSRGGDEKLFF
TGTGCCAGCAGCCGGGGAGGGGATGAAAAACTGTTTTTT
>TRBJ2-1|.|TRBV3-1|.
CASSPPRTNYNEQFF
TGTGCCAGCAGCCCGCCTAGGACGAATTACAATGAGCAGTTCTTC
>TRBJ2-1|TRBD1|TRBV20-1|few
CGAPGQGANEQFF
TGCGGGGCACCGGGACAGGGGGCAAATGAGCAGTTCTTC
>TRBJ1-4|.|TRBV29-1|.
CGVEDTAQREKLFF
TGCGGCGTTGAGGACACGGCCCAGAGGGAAAAACTGTTTTTT
>TRBJ2-3|.|TRBV6-5|few
CASSYSIGSPTDTQYF
TGTGCCAGCAGTTACTCGATCGGCTCTCCCACAGATACGCAGTATTTT
>TRBJ1-6|.|TRBV12-3/TRBV12-4|.
CASGDRTYNSPPHF
TGTGCCAGCGGAGACCGCACCTATAATTCACCCCCCCACTTT
>TRBJ2-5|.|TRBV5-1|.
CASSPWPQETQYF
TGCGCCAGCAGCCCTTGGCCCCAAGAGACCCAGTACTTC
>TRBJ2-1|.|TRBV6-5|.
CASSYSSGYNEQFF
TGTGCCAGCAGTTACTCATCCGGATACAATGAGCAGTTCTTC
>TRBJ1-1|.|TRBV5-1|.
CASTPTADRDTEAFF
TGCGCCAGCACCCCTACGGCGGATAGGGACACTGAAGCTTTCTTT
>TRBJ2-3|.|TRBV28|.
CASSLSPDRTDTQYF
TGTGCCAGCAGTCTTAGTCCCGACCGCACAGATACGCAGTATTTT
>TRBJ2-2|.|TRBV30|.
CAWSVTHPGELFF
TGTGCCTGGAGTGTAACCCACCCCGGGGAGCTGTTTTTT
>TRBJ2-7|.|TRBV3-1|once
CASSQVGGEQYF
TGTGCCAGCAGCCAAGTTGGAGGCGAGCAGTACTTC
>TRBJ2-1|.|TRBV12-3/TRBV12-4|many
CASSLGASEQFF
TGTGCCAGCAGTTTAGGCGCGTCTGAGCAGTTCTTC
>TRBJ1-2|TRBD1|TRBV7-3|.
CASSRDRDSGYTF
TGTGCCAGCAGCCGCGACAGGGATAGTGGCTACACCTTC
>TRBJ1-1|.|TRBV29-1|.
CSVGIGQNEAFF
TGCAGCGTTGGGATTGGGCAGAATGAAGCTTTCTTT
>TRBJ2-7|TRBD2|TRBV12-3/TRBV12-4|many
CASGTSGAIYEQYF
TGTGCCAGCGGCACTAGCGGGGCAATCTACGAGCAGTACTTC
>TRBJ2-5|.|TRBV2|.
CASREGLPPETQYF
TGTGCCAGCAGGGAAGGGTTACCCCCAGAGACCCAGTACTTC
>TRBJ1-4|TRBD1|TRBV5-1|few
CASSSTGYEKLFF
TGCGCCAGCAGCTCGACAGGGTATGAAAAACTGTTTTTT
>TRBJ2-7|.|TRBV4-2|.
CAGSRGLEIEGYEQYF
TGTGCCGGCAGTCGAGGCCTAGAAATTGAGGGCTACGAGCAGTACTTC
>TRBJ2-1|TRBD2|TRBV11-2|.
CASSFLAGAQGEQFF
TGTGCCAGCAGCTTCCTAGCGGGAGCTCAGGGTGAGCAGTTCTTC
>TRBJ2-5|.|TRBV7-2|.
CASSSEGWETQYF
TGTGCCAGCAGCTCCGAAGGATGGGAGACCCAGTACTTC